This T cell receptor beta chain was identified in a study of T cell clonality in common variable immunodeficiency. Points from the study as a whole: CVID subjects shared fewer TCRbeta clones than healthy controls did. Common variable immunodeficiency TCR beta sequences reportedly had fewer deletions and N-nucleotide insertions.

Produced via immunoSEQ multiplex PCR; TCRdb's table is partial and in-frame only. Listed for the sample are about 47,000 clones, none seen a single time. This clone was counted many times. Its cognate antigen is unknown. Sequencing was carried out using peripheral blood mononuclear cells. The clonotype originates from a person aged 18-70 years in good health.

CDR3 loop: CSARDGGGTDTQYF. Incomplete CDR3 DNA: TGCAGTGCTAGAGATGGCGGGGGGACAGATACG. The chain is built from TRBV20-1 and TRBJ2-3, with TRBD2 identical over 8 bases. Coverage ceases 3 residues before the CDR3 finishes, and the germline J gene fills in the end. Germline CDR1 and CDR2: DFQATT and SNEGSKA (reference sequence). V trimming: 0 bases; J trimming: 3 bases; junction bases outside the gene matches: 2. The CDR3 sequence is 14 residues long.